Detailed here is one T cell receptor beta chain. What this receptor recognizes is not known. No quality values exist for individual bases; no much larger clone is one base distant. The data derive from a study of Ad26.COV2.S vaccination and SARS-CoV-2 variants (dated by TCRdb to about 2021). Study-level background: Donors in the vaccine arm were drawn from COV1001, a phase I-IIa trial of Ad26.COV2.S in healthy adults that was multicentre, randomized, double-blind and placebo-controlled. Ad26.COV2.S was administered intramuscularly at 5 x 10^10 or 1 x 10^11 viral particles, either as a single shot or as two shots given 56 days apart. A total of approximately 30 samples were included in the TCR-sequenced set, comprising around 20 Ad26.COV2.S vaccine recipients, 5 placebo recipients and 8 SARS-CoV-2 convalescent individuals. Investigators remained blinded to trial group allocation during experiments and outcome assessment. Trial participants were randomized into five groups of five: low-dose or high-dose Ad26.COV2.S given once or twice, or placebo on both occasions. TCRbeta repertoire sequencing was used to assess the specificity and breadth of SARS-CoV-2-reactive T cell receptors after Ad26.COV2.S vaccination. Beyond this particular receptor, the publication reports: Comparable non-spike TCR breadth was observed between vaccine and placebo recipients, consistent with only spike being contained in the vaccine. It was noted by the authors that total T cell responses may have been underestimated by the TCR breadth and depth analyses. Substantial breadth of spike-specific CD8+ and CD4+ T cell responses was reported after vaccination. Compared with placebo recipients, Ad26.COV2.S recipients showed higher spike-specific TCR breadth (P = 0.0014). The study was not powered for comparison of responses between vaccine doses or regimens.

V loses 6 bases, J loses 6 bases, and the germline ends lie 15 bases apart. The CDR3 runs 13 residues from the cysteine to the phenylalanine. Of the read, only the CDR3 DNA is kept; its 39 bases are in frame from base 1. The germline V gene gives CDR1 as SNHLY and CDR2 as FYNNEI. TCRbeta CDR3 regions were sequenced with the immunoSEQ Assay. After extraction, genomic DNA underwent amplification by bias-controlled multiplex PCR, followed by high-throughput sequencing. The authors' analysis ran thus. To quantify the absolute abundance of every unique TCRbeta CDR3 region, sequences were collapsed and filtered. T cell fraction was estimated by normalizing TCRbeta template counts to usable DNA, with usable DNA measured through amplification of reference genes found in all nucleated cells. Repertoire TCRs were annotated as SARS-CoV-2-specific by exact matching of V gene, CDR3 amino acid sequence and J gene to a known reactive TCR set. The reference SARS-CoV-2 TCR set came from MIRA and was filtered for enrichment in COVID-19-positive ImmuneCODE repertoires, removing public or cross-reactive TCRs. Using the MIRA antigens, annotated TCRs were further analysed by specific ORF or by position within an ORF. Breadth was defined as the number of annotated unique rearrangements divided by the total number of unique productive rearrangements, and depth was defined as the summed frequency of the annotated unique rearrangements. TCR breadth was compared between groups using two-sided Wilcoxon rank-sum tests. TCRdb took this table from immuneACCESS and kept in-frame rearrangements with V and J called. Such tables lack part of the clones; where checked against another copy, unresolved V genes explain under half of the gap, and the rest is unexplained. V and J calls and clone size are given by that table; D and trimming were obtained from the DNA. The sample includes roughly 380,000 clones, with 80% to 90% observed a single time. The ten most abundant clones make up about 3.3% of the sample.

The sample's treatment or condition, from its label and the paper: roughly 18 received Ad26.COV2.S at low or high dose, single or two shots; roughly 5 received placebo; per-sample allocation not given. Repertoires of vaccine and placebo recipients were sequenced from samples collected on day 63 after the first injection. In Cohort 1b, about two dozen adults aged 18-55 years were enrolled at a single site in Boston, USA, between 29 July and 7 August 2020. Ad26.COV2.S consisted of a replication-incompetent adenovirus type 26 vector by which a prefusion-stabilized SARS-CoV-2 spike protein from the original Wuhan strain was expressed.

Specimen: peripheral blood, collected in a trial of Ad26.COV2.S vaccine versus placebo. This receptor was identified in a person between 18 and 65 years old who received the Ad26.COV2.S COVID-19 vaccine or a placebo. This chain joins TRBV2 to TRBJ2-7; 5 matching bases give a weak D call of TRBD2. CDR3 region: CASRAESEGEQYF. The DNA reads TGTGCCAGCAGAGCGGAGTCCGAGGGCGAGCAGTACTTC.